This is a list of T cell receptor beta chains from one sample in a study of T cell repertoires in cytomegalovirus infection. Antigens for these TCRs are unknown. TCRdb re-called the reads through MiXCR, storing one row per CDR3 protein. The profile covers about half a million distinct CDR3 sequences, with about two fifths appearing a single time and around 45% taken by the ten largest. Sequences were derived from cultured PBMCs, sampled from culture after CMV antigen stimulation. The source of these receptors is a human donor in good health (CMV status not recorded). Some clones in this sample may be carry-over from other donors' samples. Both conserved end residues are part of each CDR3. The D gene is left open where the match is weak. A row's size may be missing; if present it is once, few, many or a size class.

V,size,D,J,CDR3,DNA
TRBV28,.,TRBD2,TRBJ2-5,CASSFPLYGGAVETQYF,TGTGCCAGCAGTTTCCCCCTGTACGGGGGGGCCGTTGAGACCCAGTACTTC
TRBV11-2,.,TRBD2,TRBJ2-3,CASSSWGLGSTDTQYF,TGTGCCAGCAGCTCCTGGGGACTAGGGAGCACAGATACGCAGTATTTT
TRBV30,.,TRBD2,TRBJ2-7,CAWSVLAGVSEQYF,TGTGCCTGGAGTGTACTGGCGGGAGTAAGCGAGCAGTACTTC
TRBV4-1,few,.,TRBJ1-3,CASSQGTVLLSGNTIYF,TGCGCCAGCAGCCAAGGGACGGTCCTGCTATCTGGAAACACCATATATTTT
TRBV7-8,few,.,TRBJ2-1,CASSLAAENYNEQFF,TGTGCCAGCAGCTTAGCGGCAGAGAACTACAATGAGCAGTTCTTC
TRBV7-2,.,TRBD2,TRBJ2-5,CASRTGLAGAQETQYF,TGTGCCAGCAGAACAGGACTAGCGGGGGCCCAAGAGACCCAGTACTTC
TRBV19,once,.,TRBJ1-1,CASSIDLWETYTEAFF,TGTGCCAGTAGTATAGATCTATGGGAGACATACACTGAAGCTTTCTTT
TRBV20-1,.,TRBD1,TRBJ2-7,CSATRGGQGLYEQYF,TGCAGTGCTACCCGTGGGGGACAGGGACTCTACGAGCAGTACTTC
TRBV28,few,TRBD2,TRBJ2-3,CASSQTSQTDTQYF,TGTGCCAGCAGTCAGACTAGCCAAACAGATACGCAGTATTTT
TRBV15,.,.,TRBJ1-5,CATSRVMGYSNQPQHF,TGTGCCACCAGCAGAGTTATGGGATATAGCAATCAGCCCCAGCATTTT
TRBV6-2/TRBV6-3,few,.,TRBJ2-3,CASSYFGTTDTQYF,TGTGCCAGCAGTTACTTCGGGACCACAGATACGCAGTATTTT
TRBV7-2,many,TRBD2,TRBJ2-3,CASSSGLAGQTDTQYF,TGTGCCAGCAGCTCGGGACTAGCGGGGCAGACAGATACGCAGTATTTT
TRBV7-2,.,.,TRBJ2-1,CASSSPASALLFF,TGTGCCAGCAGCTCCCCAGCTAGCGCGCTCCTGTTCTTC
TRBV7-6,few,TRBD1,TRBJ1-4,CASSPERDRGPGRREKLFF,TGTGCCAGCAGCCCCGAAAGGGACAGGGGGCCGGGCCGAAGGGAAAAACTGTTTTTT
TRBV7-2,few,TRBD2,TRBJ2-1,CASSLAGTRYIF,TGTGCCAGCAGCTTAGCCGGGACTAGGTACATCTTC
TRBV27,.,TRBD2,TRBJ2-3,CASKSGGGAGRTDTQYF,TGTGCCAGCAAGTCGGGCGGGGGGGCAGGACGGACAGATACGCAGTATTTT